Listed here are 21 T cell receptor beta chains from one sample, sequenced in a study. TCRdb re-analysed the RT-PCR reads in MiXCR, keeping a single row per CDR3 protein. The sample has around 700,000 distinct CDR3 sequences, over 12% seen once. The sequenced material came from memory CD4+ T cells from blood. The receptors originated from a female donor in good health, serving as a healthy control.

The J gene is TRBJ2-1, the V gene TRBV7-2; 10 nucleotides match TRBD2. CDR1 and CDR2 from the germline V gene are SGHTA and FQGNSA. This CDR3 contains 16 residues. Trimming at V came to 1 base and at J to 6 bases, leaving 6 bases not matched to a gene. The CDR3 coding sequence is TGTGCCAGCAGCTTAGTCGTTAGCGGGGGGTCCAATGAGCAGTTCTTC. It specifies CASSLVVSGGSNEQFF.

The V and J genes are TRBV19 and TRBJ2-6; no reliable D call. CDR3 size: 17 residues. The V gene lost 3 bases and the J gene lost 3 bases, with 15 bases spanning the gap. Germline CDR1 and CDR2: LNHDA and SQIVND (reference sequence). CDR3 in DNA: TGTGCCAGTAGTATGAGGATCCAGGTCTATGGGGCCAACGTCCTGACTTTC. Protein sequence: CASSMRIQVYGANVLTF.

This clonotype turned up a few times. This chain joins TRBV29-1 and TRBJ2-1; D is undetermined. The CDR3 loop spans 13 amino acids. Trimming stripped 6 bases from V and 4 bases from J, with 13 bases between. The germline CDR1 and CDR2 sequences are SQVTM and ANQGSEA. Here the CDR3 DNA reads TGCAGCGTGTGGCCCGACCCATACAATGAGCAGTTCTTC. Its protein product is CSVWPDPYNEQFF.

The CDR3 region is CASSPGPTGMGNTIYF. CDR3 nucleotide sequence: TGTGCCAGCAGCCCCGGGCCAACAGGGATGGGAAACACCATATATTTT. The gene calls are TRBV7-9 and TRBJ1-3; D is possibly TRBD1 (6 bases). The CDR3 length is 16 residues. V lost 5 bases and J lost 4, with 18 bases in between. CDR1 is SEHNR, CDR2 FQNEAQ, per germline (reference sequence).

The V gene is TRBV7-2, the J gene TRBJ2-7, with 7 bases matching TRBD2. Germline CDR1 reads SGHTA; CDR2 reads FQGNSA. This CDR3 has 15 amino acids. The J segment lost 3 bases and the V segment lost 4 bases, leaving 9 bases of the junction unmatched. CDR3 region: CASSSYPAGFYEQYF. The DNA of the CDR3 is TGTGCCAGCAGCTCCTACCCAGCGGGATTCTACGAGCAGTACTTC.

This clonotype has just a few counts. This rearrangement joins TRBV20-1 to TRBJ2-7; D gene uncertain. The germline CDR1 and CDR2 sequences are DFQATT and SNEGSKA (reference sequence). This CDR3 has 13 residues. The V and J ends lost 4 bases and 6 bases respectively, with 16 bases between them. The CDR3: CSATVSPRREQYF. As DNA, the CDR3 is TGCAGTGCTACCGTTTCCCCACGCCGCGAGCAGTACTTC.

The gene calls are TRBV20-1 and TRBJ2-3, with 8 positions matching TRBD2. Germline V gene lookup returns CDR1 DFQATT and CDR2 SNEGSKA (reference sequence). Trimming removed 6 bases from V and 0 bases from J; junction bases left unmatched: 11. The CDR3 contains 16 residues. The CDR3 protein is CSAPRLAGRSTDTQYF. The CDR3 DNA sequence: TGCAGTGCCCCCCGGCTAGCGGGCAGAAGCACAGATACGCAGTATTTT.

The chain recombines TRBV5-1 with TRBJ1-3; possibly TRBD1 for D (5 bases). CDR1 is SGHRS, CDR2 YFSETQ, per germline. CDR3 length equals 16 residues. V lost 4 bases and J 3 bases, leaving 17 bases between the germline ends. CDR3 DNA sequence: TGCGCCAGCAGCATGGGGACGGGCACAATTGGAAACACCATATATTTT. Translated: CASSMGTGTIGNTIYF.

This clonotype has a count of ten or more. The chain links TRBV5-6 to TRBJ2-1; D is unclear. Trimming took off 0 bases at V and 10 bases at J, with 11 bases between the two ends. CDR1 is SGHDT, CDR2 YYEEEE, per germline. The CDR3 is 13 amino acids. CDR3 sequence (DNA): TGTGCCAGCAGCTTGGCCGACGGTGGAGAGCAGTTCTTC. Encoded protein: CASSLADGGEQFF.

The chain has TRBV6-2 or TRBV6-3 and TRBJ2-2, with 9 positions matching TRBD2. After removal of 6 bases from V and 5 bases from J, the junction contained 10 bases not matched to a gene. The germline V gene encodes CDR1 MNHEY and CDR2 SVGEGT. The CDR3 has 16 residues. The CDR3 nucleotides are TGTGCCAGCAGGGATCACGATAGCGGGAGTACCGGGGAGCTGTTTTTT. It encodes CASRDHDSGSTGELFF.

This clonotype came up a few times. The chain joins TRBV5-1 to TRBJ2-5; D is unresolved. CDR3 length equals 14 residues. V dropped 0 bases and J dropped 5 bases, with 11 bases sitting between them. Germline loops: CDR1 SGHRS, CDR2 YFSETQ. The chain's CDR3 is CASSLDARWETQYF. The CDR3 region has the DNA TGCGCCAGCAGCTTGGATGCTAGGTGGGAGACCCAGTACTTC.

A few counts support this clonotype. V usage is TRBV29-1 and J usage is TRBJ2-2; D perhaps matches TRBD2 (6 bases). The V gene's germline CDR1 is SQVTM and CDR2 ANQGSEA. Deletions cut 5 bases from V and 3 bases from J, with 22 bases between. This CDR3 is 17 amino acids long. The CDR3 DNA reads as TGCAGCGTTTTCGGGCGGCCGGGACTCTTGGACACCGGGGAGCTGTTTTTT. It codes for CSVFGRPGLLDTGELFF.

The V gene is TRBV15, the J gene TRBJ1-1; D is unclear. Deletions cut 3 bases from V and 0 bases from J, with 20 bases between. The CDR3 length is 18 residues. Germline V lookup: CDR1 LNHNV, CDR2 YYDKDF (reference sequence). The CDR3 is CATSSYALLAQMNTEAFF. The DNA of the CDR3 is TGTGCCACCAGCAGCTACGCATTACTCGCCCAAATGAACACTGAAGCTTTCTTT.

The chain uses TRBV21-1 and TRBJ1-5. TRBV21-1 is recorded as a pseudogene. The CDR3 totals 13 residues. For the CDR3, the DNA is TGTGCCAGCAGCAAACTTCTAAATCAGCCCCAGCATTTT. It translates to CASSKLLNQPQHF.

The chain combines TRBV7-9 with TRBJ2-7; 8 nucleotides agree with TRBD2. With V trimmed by 7 bases and J by 6 bases, 17 bases remained unmatched. The CDR3 contains 16 residues. Germline-derived CDR1 and CDR2 are SEHNR and FQNEAQ (reference sequence). Here the CDR3 reads CASTSRGTGGAVEQYF. DNA for the CDR3: TGTGCCAGCACCTCACGAGGGACCGGGGGGGCCGTCGAGCAGTACTTC.

This clonotype was picked up many times. This chain connects TRBV4-3 to TRBJ2-7; no firm D call. Germline values: CDR1 LGHNA, CDR2 YSLEER. Deletions cut 1 base from V and 7 bases from J, with 11 bases between. CDR3 length equals 13 residues. CDR3 residues: CASSQGVLREQYF. The DNA of the CDR3 is TGCGCCAGCAGCCAAGGAGTTCTAAGGGAGCAGTACTTC.

The CDR3 here is CSARVPAVTEAFF. The DNA for the CDR3 is TGCAGTGCTAGAGTTCCGGCGGTCACTGAAGCTTTCTTT. The chain is built from TRBV20-1 and TRBJ1-1; D gene ambiguous. Germline V gene data show CDR1 as DFQATT and CDR2 as SNEGSKA (reference sequence). The ends were cut back, 1 base at V and 4 bases at J, with 10 bases in the middle. The length of the CDR3 is 13 residues.

The V call is TRBV5-1, the J call TRBJ2-3; a weak D match, TRBD2 (5 bases). This CDR3 has 14 residues. Germline V gene lookup returns CDR1 SGHRS and CDR2 YFSETQ. V lost 2 bases, J lost 2 bases, and 9 bases lay in between. The CDR3 reads CASSFTTNTDTQYF. In DNA, the CDR3 is TGCGCCAGCAGCTTTACGACTAACACAGATACGCAGTATTTT.

This clonotype was found many times. The V gene is TRBV6-5, the J gene TRBJ1-3; D unclear. Trimming pared 3 bases from V and 0 bases from J, leaving 12 bases between. Germline CDR1 is MNHEY and CDR2 is SVGAGI. The length of the CDR3 is 16 residues. The CDR3 DNA is TGTGCCAGCAGTTATGTCGTCGGAAGCTCTGGAAACACCATATATTTT. This gives the protein CASSYVVGSSGNTIYF.

As concerns this clonotype: Just one base apart from a much larger clone, this may be a read error. The chain is built from TRBV9 and TRBJ1-6; D may be TRBD1 (5 bases). Germline CDR1 SGDLS, CDR2 YYNGEE. V lost 4 bases and J 13 bases, leaving 15 bases between the germline ends. The CDR3 contains 13 residues. The CDR3 sequence: CASSYQAGSPLHF. For the CDR3, the DNA is TGTGCCAGCAGCTACCAGGCAGGGTCGCCCCTCCACTTT.

This clonotype was seen more than once but under ten times. V and J are TRBV20-1 and TRBJ1-1; 7 nucleotides match TRBD1. The germline V gene has CDR1 DFQATT and CDR2 SNEGSKA (reference sequence). With 5 bases clipped from V and 6 bases from J, the junction kept 12 bases outside the gene matches. The CDR3 is 14 residues long. CDR3 sequence: CSAPQQGKGAEAFF. The DNA for the CDR3 is TGCAGTGCTCCCCAACAGGGGAAGGGAGCTGAAGCTTTCTTT.